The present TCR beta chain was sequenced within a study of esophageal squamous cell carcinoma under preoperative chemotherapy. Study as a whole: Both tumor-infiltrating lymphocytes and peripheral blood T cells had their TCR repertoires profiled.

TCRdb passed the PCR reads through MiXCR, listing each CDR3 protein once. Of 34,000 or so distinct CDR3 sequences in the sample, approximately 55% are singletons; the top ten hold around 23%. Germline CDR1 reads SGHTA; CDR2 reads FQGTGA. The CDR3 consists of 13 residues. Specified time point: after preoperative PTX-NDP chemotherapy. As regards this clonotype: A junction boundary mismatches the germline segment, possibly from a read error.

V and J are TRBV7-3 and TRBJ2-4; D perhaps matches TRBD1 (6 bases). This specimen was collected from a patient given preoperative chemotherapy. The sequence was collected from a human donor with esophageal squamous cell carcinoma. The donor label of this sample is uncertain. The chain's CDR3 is CAWGQRAKNTQYF. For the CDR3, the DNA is TGTGCCTGGGGGCAGAGAGCCAAAAATACGCAGTATTTC.